A selection of T cell receptor beta chains follows, all from one sample in a study of molecular identifiers for immune sequencing clone quantification. TCRdb passed the PCR reads through MiXCR, listing each CDR3 protein once. This repertoire shows some 41,000 distinct CDR3 sequences, around 20% found once; its top ten account for about 6.6%. Source material: naive CD8+ T cells from blood, with Jurkat cell RNA spiked in. The receptor set was obtained from a human donor in good health. Some libraries in this study had Jurkat cell RNA spiked in. Both conserved end residues are part of each CDR3. D genes are given only for firm matches. Size is omitted from some rows. Given values are once, few, many or a class for expanded clones.

>.|TRBV10-3|TRBJ1-2|.
TGTGCCATCAGTTATACTAACTATGGCTACACCTTC
CAISYTNYGYTF
>TRBD2|TRBV20-1|TRBJ2-3|few
TGCAGTGCTAGTAGTTTGAGGCTAGCGGGAGGGAATACGCAGTATTTT
CSASSLRLAGGNTQYF
>.|TRBV29-1|TRBJ1-2|few
TGCAGCGTCGCGACAGGTACCAACTATGGCTACACCTTC
CSVATGTNYGYTF
>.|TRBV29-1|TRBJ2-1|many
TGCAGCGTACCCCTCCTACGAAACTCCTACAATGAGCAGTTCTTC
CSVPLLRNSYNEQFF
>.|TRBV29-1|TRBJ2-3|.
TGCAGCGTTGACGGGGACAGCACAGATACGCAGTATTTT
CSVDGDSTDTQYF
>.|TRBV4-2|TRBJ2-1|many
TGTGCCAGCAGCCAAGGAGTTTATGAGCAGTTCTTC
CASSQGVYEQFF
>.|TRBV15|TRBJ2-1|many
TGTGCCACCAGCAGGGAGGACCGATCACGGCTATCCTTAGAGCAGTTCTTC
CATSREDRSRLSLEQFF
>.|TRBV7-9|TRBJ2-2|many
TGTGCCAGCAGCTTAGGTGCCGGGGAGCTGTTTTTT
CASSLGAGELFF
>.|TRBV28|TRBJ2-4|many
TGTGCCAGCAGTTTATATCGCAGGGGTATGGGACTAGCCAAAAACATTCAGTACTTC
CASSLYRRGMGLAKNIQYF
>.|TRBV4-2|TRBJ2-3|many
TGTGCCAGCAGCCAAGTACCCGATACAGATACGCAGTATTTT
CASSQVPDTDTQYF
>.|TRBV15|TRBJ2-1|.
TGTGCCACCAGCAGACCCGCCGGGGCCTGGAATGAGCAGTTCTTC
CATSRPAGAWNEQFF
>.|TRBV29-1|TRBJ2-7|.
TGCAGCGCCGGACTGGCAAGCTCCTACGAGCAGTACTTC
CSAGLASSYEQYF
>.|TRBV11-2|TRBJ2-3|.
TGTGCCAGCACCTCTGGCCGAAATACGCAGTATTTT
CASTSGRNTQYF
>.|TRBV19|TRBJ2-1|many
TGTGCCAGTAGTATCTACACTACTGCTGAGCAGTTCTTC
CASSIYTTAEQFF
>.|TRBV12-3/TRBV12-4|TRBJ1-2|.
TGTGCTAGCAGCCGAACAGGACTGACTAACTATGGCTACGCCTTC
CASSRTGLTNYGYAF
>TRBD2|TRBV15|TRBJ2-1|few
TGTGCCACCCAGCGGGAAGGTGAGCAGTTCTTC
CATQREGEQFF
>TRBD2|TRBV6-5|TRBJ2-1|many
TGTGCCAGCAGTCCCCAGCTAGCGGGAGGAAACAATGAGCAGTTCTTC
CASSPQLAGGNNEQFF
>.|TRBV9|TRBJ2-1|.
TGTGGCAGCAGCGTAGTGGTTAGTGGGAGTGGCAATGAGCAGTTCTTC
CGSSVVVSGSGNEQFF
>TRBD2|TRBV13|TRBJ2-5|many
TGTGCCAGCAGCCCCCACGGGGGGAGAGGGAAGACCCAGTACTTC
CASSPHGGRGKTQYF
>.|TRBV5-4|TRBJ2-2|.
TGTGCCAGCAGCTCGAGCTGGGGGGCCGGGGAGCTGTTTTTT
CASSSSWGAGELFF
>TRBD2|TRBV13|TRBJ2-7|many
TGTGCCAGCAGCTTACGAAGGGGAGGGGCCCACTCCTACGAGCAGTACTTC
CASSLRRGGAHSYEQYF